Below are 13 T cell receptor beta chains sequenced from a single sample in a study of T cells after yellow fever vaccination. One entry per CDR3 protein results from TCRdb running MiXCR on the 5' RACE reads. The data show 300,000 to 350,000 distinct CDR3 sequences, with roughly 4.3% seen just once and roughly a fifth held by the top ten. Sample: PBMCs, taken 15 days after the yellow fever booster vaccination. The receptor set was obtained from a man between 18 and 29 years old who received the YFV17D yellow fever vaccine.

The chain has TRBV7-9 and TRBJ2-1; D possibly matches TRBD1 or TRBD2 (5 bases each). CDR1 is SEHNR, CDR2 FQNEAQ, per germline (reference sequence). The CDR3 spans 13 residues. Trimming took off 3 bases at V and 6 bases at J, with 9 bases between the two ends. The CDR3 protein is CASSFTRGNEQFF. In nucleotides, the CDR3 is TGTGCCAGCAGCTTCACGAGGGGCAATGAGCAGTTCTTC. The full variable domain, rest sourced from reference TRBV7-9 and TRBJ2-1, is DTGVSQNPRHKITKRGQNVTFRCDPISEHNRLYWYRQTLGQGPEFLTYFQNEAQLEKSRLLSDRFSAERPKGSFSTLEIQRTEQGDSAMYLCASSFTRGNEQFFGPGTRLTVL.

This clonotype has ten or more counts. The genes are TRBV7-2 and TRBJ2-7; 7 positions match TRBD2. The CDR3 totals 15 residues. Germline V lookup: CDR1 SGHTA, CDR2 FQGNSA. V shed 0 bases and J 5 bases; nucleotides not matched to a gene: 7. The CDR3 protein is CASSLAGTTADEQYF. The CDR3 DNA is TGTGCCAGCAGCTTAGCCGGGACTACAGCCGACGAGCAGTACTTC.

This clonotype was counted between two and nine times. The V and J genes are TRBV7-8 and TRBJ2-3; TRBD2 agrees at 9 bases. The CDR3 length is 17 residues. Trimming took 6 bases from V and 2 from J; bases not matched to a gene: 12. The germline V gene has CDR1 SGHVS and CDR2 FQNEAQ. For the CDR3, the DNA is TGTGCCAGCAGGTCAACCTCTAGCGGGGAAATCACAGATACGCAGTATTTT. It specifies CASRSTSSGEITDTQYF.

This clonotype has ten or more counts. The chain couples TRBV5-1 to TRBJ1-2, with 7 bases matching TRBD1. The CDR3 sequence is 14 residues long. CDR1 SGHRS and CDR2 YFSETQ come from the germline V gene. V was pared by 4 bases and J by 3 bases, with 6 bases of the junction left unmatched. The CDR3 reads CASSHGQVDYGYTF. CDR3 bases: TGCGCCAGCAGCCACGGACAGGTGGACTATGGCTACACCTTC. Full variable domain (remainder filled in from reference TRBV5-1 and TRBJ1-2): KAGVTQTPRYLIKTRGQQVTLSCSPISGHRSVSWYQQTPGQGLQFLFEYFSETQRNKGNFPGRFSGRQFSNSRSEMNVSTLELGDSALYLCASSHGQVDYGYTFGSGTRLTVV.

This clonotype was detected a few times. The chain uses TRBV5-1 and TRBJ1-2; the D is unclear. The V gene's germline CDR1 is SGHRS and CDR2 YFSETQ. This CDR3 region has 14 residues. V was pared by 3 bases and J by 1 base, with 10 bases between. CDR3 protein: CASSSIDINYGYTF. CDR3 nucleotides: TGCGCCAGCAGCTCTATCGACATTAACTATGGCTACACCTTC.

This clonotype has at least ten counts. This rearrangement joins TRBV6-2 or TRBV6-3 to TRBJ2-7; the match to TRBD1 covers 7 bases. With V trimmed by 2 bases and J by 5 bases, 6 bases remained unmatched. The CDR3 is 14 residues long. Germline lookup yields CDR1 MNHEY and CDR2 SVGEGT. CDR3 loop: CASSYVGDSHEQYF. Here the CDR3 DNA reads TGTGCCAGCAGTTACGTTGGGGACAGTCACGAGCAGTACTTC.

The chain recombines TRBV7-8 with TRBJ2-7, with D perhaps being TRBD1 or TRBD2 (5 bases each). Germline V gene sequence: CDR1 SGHVS, CDR2 FQNEAQ. The CDR3 is 14 amino acids. Trimming took 1 base from V and 2 from J, leaving 9 bases between them. The CDR3 sequence: CASSLGDGAYEQYV. The DNA for the CDR3 is TGTGCCAGCAGCTTAGGGGACGGGGCCTACGAGCAGTACGTC.

This clonotype has a handful of counts. This sequence joins TRBV5-4 and TRBJ2-5; D is unclear. The ends were cut back, 4 bases at V and 1 base at J, with 14 bases in the middle. Germline lookup yields CDR1 SGHNT and CDR2 YYREEE (reference sequence). The CDR3 contains 15 residues. The CDR3 DNA sequence: TGTGCCAGCAGCCCTCCCCTAGGGATCCAAGAGACCCAGTACTTC. This translates into CASSPPLGIQETQYF.

This clonotype was seen a handful of times. CDR3 coding DNA: TGTGCCAGCAGTTTGGGAGGTAGGAGCAGCAATGAGCAGTTCTTC. Its translation: CASSLGGRSSNEQFF. The genes are TRBV27 and TRBJ2-1; possible D gene TRBD2, 6 bases. Germline CDR1 is MNHEY and CDR2 is SMNVEV (reference sequence). The CDR3 runs 15 residues. V was cut by 3 bases and J by 6 bases, with 15 bases left in between.

In this sample, this clonotype turned up a few times. V gene TRBV30 combines with J gene TRBJ1-3; maybe TRBD1 (5 bases). The CDR3 runs to 13 residues. Germline V CDR1 and CDR2: GTSNPN, SVGIG (reference sequence). V was clipped by 5 bases and J by 4 bases, with 12 bases between them. The CDR3: CAWGGGGGNTIYF. The CDR3 bases are TGTGCCTGGGGCGGGGGTGGCGGAAACACCATATATTTT.

This clonotype occurred many times. CDR3 region: CSARGSQGASITEAFF. CDR3 DNA sequence: TGCAGTGCTAGAGGATCGCAGGGGGCAAGCATCACTGAAGCTTTCTTT. The chain recombines TRBV20-1 with TRBJ1-1, with TRBD1 identical over 8 bases. CDR3 length equals 16 residues. V lost 1 base and J lost 4; bases outside the gene matches: 11. In germline, CDR1 is DFQATT, CDR2 SNEGSKA (reference sequence).

This clonotype was counted between two and nine times. The chain carries TRBV4-1 and TRBJ2-5; TRBD2 aligns across 8 bases. The CDR3 sequence is 15 residues long. Germline CDR1 is MGHRA and CDR2 is YSYEKL. Germline trimming cut 1 base from V and 4 bases from J; bases unmatched to any gene: 5. The CDR3 nucleotides are TGCGCCAGCAGCCAAGCAAGCGGGGGAAGAGAGACCCAGTACTTC. Protein sequence: CASSQASGGRETQYF.

The chain employs TRBV7-2 and TRBJ2-7, with a possible D match to TRBD2 (6 bases). The ends were cut back, 4 bases at V and 3 bases at J, with 10 bases in the middle. Germline V CDR1 and CDR2: SGHTA, FQGNSA. The CDR3 has 13 amino acids. CDR3 in amino acids: CASSWRVGYEQYV. For the CDR3, the DNA is TGTGCCAGCAGCTGGAGGGTCGGCTACGAGCAGTACGTC.